The 20 T cell receptor beta chains listed next were all sequenced from one sample in a study of OX40 agonist ivuxolimab in advanced cancers. The data were produced by immunoSEQ multiplex PCR, yet TCRdb's version contains in-frame clones alone and is incomplete. This sample has some 17,000 clones; roughly 89% occur once, and the top ten carry less than 80%. The sample in question was CD4+ or CD8+ T cells sorted from blood, obtained in a trial of the OX40 agonist ivuxolimab. Source of these receptors: an adult with an advanced solid tumor such as melanoma, head and neck, liver or kidney cancer.

The J gene is TRBJ2-1, the V gene TRBV4-2, with 11 positions matching TRBD2. Losses at the gene ends were 1 base for V and 4 bases for J; bases not matched to a gene: 9. Germline V gene sequence: CDR1 LGHNA, CDR2 YNFKEQ. This CDR3 contains 18 residues. CDR3 in DNA: TGTGCCAGCAGCCAAGCACTAGCGGGAGTGAAGGGATACAATGAGCAGTTCTTC. Translated: CASSQALAGVKGYNEQFF.

The chain couples TRBV2 to TRBJ1-2, with D hard to call. In germline, CDR1 is SNHLY, CDR2 FYNNEI. With 8 bases removed from V and 11 bases from J, the gap between germline ends came to 24 bases. CDR3 length: 14 residues. The CDR3 bases are TGTGCCAGCTTAAGGTTCGGGATGTCTCTATCTTACACCTTC. Translation gives CASLRFGMSLSYTF. The variable domain in full, with the rest retrieved from reference TRBV2 and TRBJ1-2, is EPEVTQTPSHQVTQMGQEVILRCVPISNHLYFYWYRQILGQKVEFLVSFYNNEISEKSEIFDDQFSVERPDGSNFTLKIRSTKLEDSAMYFCASLRFGMSLSYTFGSGTRLTVV.

V gene TRBV7-2 combines with J gene TRBJ1-4; D unclear. The CDR3 spans 19 residues. V gave up 0 bases and J gave up 1 base, with 18 bases separating them. Per the germline V gene, CDR1 is SGHTA and CDR2 is FQGNSA. The CDR3 DNA is TGTGCCAGCAGCTTAGCGCGCGGGGTGCAGGTCGGAACTAATGAAAAACTGTTTTTT. Protein product: CASSLARGVQVGTNEKLFF.

This clone came up once. The rearrangement joins TRBV4-1 to TRBJ2-7, with 10 nucleotides matching TRBD2. Germline V CDR1 and CDR2: MGHRA, YSYEKL. V was clipped by 2 bases and J by 2 bases; unmatched bases: 3. CDR3 length: 15 amino acids. The CDR3 sequence: CASSQLAGDTYEQYF. The CDR3 DNA follows: TGCGCCAGCAGCCAACTAGCGGGGGATACCTACGAGCAGTACTTC.

The chain joins TRBV27 to TRBJ1-2, with 11 bases lining up with TRBD1. Germline-derived CDR1 and CDR2 are MNHEY and SMNVEV (reference sequence). V shed 5 bases, J shed 7 bases, and the junction held 15 bases outside the gene matches. This CDR3 is 17 amino acids long. The CDR3 sequence: CASSPLGQGAPGGGYTF. In DNA form, the CDR3 reads TGTGCCAGCAGTCCATTAGGACAGGGGGCGCCTGGGGGTGGCTACACCTTC.

The chain couples TRBV9 to TRBJ2-3, with 8 positions matching TRBD1. Germline CDR1 is SGDLS and CDR2 is YYNGEE. The length of the CDR3 is 15 residues. The ends lost 3 bases at V and 3 bases at J; junction bases unmatched: 6. DNA for the CDR3: TGTGCCAGCAGCGGCGGGACAGGACTTACAGATACGCAGTATTTT. It is translated as CASSGGTGLTDTQYF.

This chain links TRBV7-9 with TRBJ2-5; 7 positions match TRBD2. Germline loops: CDR1 SEHNR, CDR2 FQNEAQ (reference sequence). V shed 4 bases, J shed 4 bases, and the junction held 9 bases outside the gene matches. The CDR3 totals 15 residues. The CDR3 here is CASSSGEGPVETQYF. Written as DNA, the CDR3 is TGTGCCAGCAGCTCGGGGGAGGGGCCAGTAGAGACCCAGTACTTC.

J is TRBJ1-2 and V is TRBV25-1; possible D gene TRBD1, 6 bases. This CDR3 comprises 14 residues. CDR1 MGHDK and CDR2 SYGVNS come from the germline V gene. The germline V and J ends were trimmed by 3 bases and 4 bases, with 12 bases remaining between them. CDR3 DNA: TGTGCCAGCAGTGAGCGGTACAGGGCCTATGGCTACACCTTC. Translating it yields CASSERYRAYGYTF.

The V and J genes are TRBV2 and TRBJ1-3; 7 bases align to TRBD1. The V gene end was trimmed by 1 base and the J gene end by 0 bases; junction bases not matched to a gene: 9. The CDR3 has 18 residues. Germline V lookup: CDR1 SNHLY, CDR2 FYNNEI. The CDR3: CASSEGPGQASSGNTIYF. CDR3 in DNA: TGTGCCAGCAGTGAAGGACCCGGACAGGCAAGCTCTGGAAACACCATATATTTT.

The V and J genes are TRBV9 and TRBJ2-3; 10 bases line up with TRBD2. The V segment lost 4 bases and the J segment 2 bases; nucleotides outside the gene matches: 4. The CDR3 has 15 amino acids. Germline CDR1 SGDLS, CDR2 YYNGEE. CDR3: CASSSSGGATDTQYF. For the CDR3, the DNA is TGTGCCAGCAGCTCTAGCGGGGGAGCCACAGATACGCAGTATTTT.

This clone occurred a few times. This chain links TRBV19 with TRBJ2-7, with TRBD1 as a possible D gene (7 bases). The V end was cut by 1 base, the J end by 7 bases, with 17 bases between. This CDR3 has 15 amino acids. Germline CDR1 reads LNHDA; CDR2 reads SQIVND (reference sequence). CDR3 sequence (DNA): TGTGCCAGTAGTATAGGGGACAGCTTGGAGGGGGAGCAGTACTTC. Residues: CASSIGDSLEGEQYF.

The gene calls are TRBV4-3 and TRBJ1-1, with 10 bases identical to TRBD1. Germline V gene sequence: CDR1 LGHNA, CDR2 YSLEER. The CDR3 loop spans 14 amino acids. Trimming took 3 bases from V and 6 from J; bases not matched to a gene: 4. The CDR3 nucleotides read TGCGCCAGCAGCCAGGACAGGGGGGCGTCTGAAGCTTTCTTT. It codes for CASSQDRGASEAFF.

This clone was seen a single time. The V and J genes are TRBV6-5 and TRBJ1-2; D gene unclear. CDR3 length: 15 amino acids. V was clipped by 2 bases and J by 0 bases, with 10 bases between them. Per the germline V gene, CDR1 is MNHEY and CDR2 is SVGAGI. CDR3 loop: CASSYARAANYGYTF. In DNA form, the CDR3 reads TGTGCCAGCAGTTACGCACGGGCAGCTAACTATGGCTACACCTTC.

The rearrangement links TRBV27 to TRBJ2-5; TRBD1 aligns across 8 bases. V was clipped by 3 bases and J by 3 bases; unmatched bases: 6. CDR3 length equals 15 residues. Germline CDR1 is MNHEY and CDR2 is SMNVEV (reference sequence). CDR3 nucleotides: TGTGCCAGCAGTTTGGGACAGGCAAGCAAAGAGACCCAGTACTTC. Its protein product is CASSLGQASKETQYF.

V usage is TRBV5-1 and J usage is TRBJ2-5, with 7 bases lining up with TRBD2. The CDR3 runs to 14 residues. Trimming cost V 4 bases and J 2 bases; bases outside gene matches: 5. The germline gives CDR1 SGHRS, CDR2 YFSETQ. DNA for the CDR3: TGCGCCAGCAGCACCGGACTAGAACAAGAGACCCAGTACTTC. Amino acid sequence: CASSTGLEQETQYF.

V and J are TRBV30 and TRBJ2-3; D is possibly TRBD1 (5 bases). V gave up 3 bases and J gave up 0 bases, with 10 bases separating them. The germline V gene has CDR1 GTSNPN and CDR2 SVGIG (reference sequence). The CDR3 is 14 amino acids. CDR3 loop: CAWSRTFSTDTQYF. In DNA form, the CDR3 reads TGTGCCTGGAGCAGGACATTTAGCACAGATACGCAGTATTTT.

CDR3 in amino acids: CASSVPDTQYF. The CDR3 DNA reads as TGTGCCAGCAGTGTTCCAGATACGCAGTATTTT. This rearrangement joins TRBV2 to TRBJ2-3; no clear D. Trimming took 4 bases from V and 4 from J, leaving 3 bases between them. Germline CDR1 is SNHLY and CDR2 is FYNNEI. CDR3 length: 11 amino acids.

CDR3 region: CASSQEGMDDTEAFF. In nucleotides, the CDR3 is TGCGCCAGCAGCCAAGAAGGGATGGACGACACTGAAGCTTTCTTT. The rearrangement uses TRBV4-3 and TRBJ1-1; D is uncertain. CDR1 and CDR2 from the germline V gene are LGHNA and YSLEER. This CDR3 has 15 residues. V shed 0 bases and J shed 3 bases, with 11 bases lying between them.

The chain carries TRBV5-1 and TRBJ2-5; TRBD2 is a possible D gene (5 bases). Trimming cost V 4 bases and J 0 bases, with 13 bases left between them. The germline V gene encodes CDR1 SGHRS and CDR2 YFSETQ. The CDR3 covers 15 residues. CDR3: CASSLTPGYQETQYF. CDR3 in DNA: TGCGCCAGCAGCCTAACCCCGGGGTACCAAGAGACCCAGTACTTC.

The table lists this clone with a count of one. This sequence joins TRBV11-2 and TRBJ2-3; tentative D call: TRBD2 (6 bases). CDR3 length: 15 amino acids. Germline values: CDR1 SGHAT, CDR2 FQNNGV. Trimming removed 1 base from V and 0 bases from J, with 8 bases in between. The CDR3 reads CASSLGGTSTDTQYF. CDR3 in DNA: TGTGCCAGCAGCTTAGGAGGGACTAGCACAGATACGCAGTATTTT.